This T cell receptor beta chain was captured by sequencing in a study of T-cell memory formation after mild COVID-19. Study information: There were largely donor-specific TCR clusters.

Trimming removed 5 bases from V and 2 bases from J, with 12 bases in between. The CDR3 is 14 residues long. CDR1 and CDR2 (germline): SGHRS, YFSETQ. TCRdb redid the calling of the 5' RACE reads with MiXCR, one entry per CDR3 protein. The sample has roughly 250,000 distinct CDR3 sequences; around 17% are singletons. Regarding the study as a whole: SARS-CoV-2 specificity was not confirmed for second-wave clones peaking on day 37. Certain responding clones were present in pre-infection memory, suggesting participation of cross-reactive memory. The main location of contracting CD4+ clones was CM and EM, and that of contracting CD8+ clones was EMRA.

This clonotype showed up many times. Its matching antigen is unknown. Material for sequencing was PBMCs or a T cell subset sorted from them (not recorded which). The J gene is TRBJ2-3, the V gene TRBV5-1; D call uncertain. This TCR came from a man between 18 and 35 years old who had mild COVID-19 (a few samples of this study predate the infection). Cell type and time point are not known. DNA of the CDR3: TGCGCCAGCAGAAATTACGGTTCCACAGATACGCAGTATTTT. It encodes CASRNYGSTDTQYF.